One T cell receptor (beta chain) is described in this entry. Per the authors' pipeline: Amplification from reference gene primers served as the basis for estimated nucleated cell counts. The method was immunoSEQ multiplex PCR; TCRdb's version includes in-frame clones alone and lacks a portion of them. The DNA gave D and trimming, while V, J and clone size come from that table. The table lists roughly 97,000 clones, about four fifths of them singletons. This record belongs to a study of blood T cell repertoires in COVID-19. This receptor was identified in a woman older than 75 with active or convalescent COVID-19. The source material was peripheral blood.

The CDR3 DNA reads as TGTGCCAGCAGGACCCCGGGACAAGCCTACGAGCAGTACTTC. Amino acid sequence: CASRTPGQAYEQYF. The chain has TRBV6-5 and TRBJ2-7; D is perhaps TRBD1 (6 bases). V was clipped by 6 bases and J by 2 bases, with 14 bases between them. The CDR3 is 14 amino acids. Germline V gives CDR1 MNHEY, CDR2 SVGAGI.